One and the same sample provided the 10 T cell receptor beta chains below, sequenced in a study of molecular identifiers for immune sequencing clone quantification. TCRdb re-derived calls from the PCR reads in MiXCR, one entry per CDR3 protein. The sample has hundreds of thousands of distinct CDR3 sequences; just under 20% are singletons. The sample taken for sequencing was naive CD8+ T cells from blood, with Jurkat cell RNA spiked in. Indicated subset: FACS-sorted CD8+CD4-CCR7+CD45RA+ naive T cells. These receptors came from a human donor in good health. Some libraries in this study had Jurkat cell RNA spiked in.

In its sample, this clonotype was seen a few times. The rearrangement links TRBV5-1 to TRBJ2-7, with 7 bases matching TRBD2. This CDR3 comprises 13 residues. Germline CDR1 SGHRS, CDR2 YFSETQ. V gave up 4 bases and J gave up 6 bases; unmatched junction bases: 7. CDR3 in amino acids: CASSPGAGVEQYF. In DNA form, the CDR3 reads TGCGCCAGCAGCCCCGGGGCGGGGGTCGAGCAGTACTTC.

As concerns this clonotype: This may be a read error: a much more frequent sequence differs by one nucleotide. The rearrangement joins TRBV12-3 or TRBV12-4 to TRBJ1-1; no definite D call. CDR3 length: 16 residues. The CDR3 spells CASSPSMWYENTEAYF. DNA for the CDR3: TGTGCCAGCAGTCCCTCCATGTGGTATGAAAACACTGAAGCTTACTTT.

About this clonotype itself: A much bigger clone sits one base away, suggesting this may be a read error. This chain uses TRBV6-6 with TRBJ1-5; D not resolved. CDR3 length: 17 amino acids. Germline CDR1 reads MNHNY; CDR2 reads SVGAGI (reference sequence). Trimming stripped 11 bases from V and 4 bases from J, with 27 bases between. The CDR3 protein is CAGFGVSIQPYNQPQHF. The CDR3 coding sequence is TGTGCCGGCTTTGGGGTTTCTATCCAACCGTATAATCAGCCCCAGCATTTT.

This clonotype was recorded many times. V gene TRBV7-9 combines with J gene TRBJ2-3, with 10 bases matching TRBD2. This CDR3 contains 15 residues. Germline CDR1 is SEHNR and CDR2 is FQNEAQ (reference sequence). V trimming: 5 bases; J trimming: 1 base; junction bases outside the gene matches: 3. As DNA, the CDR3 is TGTGCCAGCAGCATCGGGACTAGCGGCACAGATACGCAGTATTTT. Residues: CASSIGTSGTDTQYF.

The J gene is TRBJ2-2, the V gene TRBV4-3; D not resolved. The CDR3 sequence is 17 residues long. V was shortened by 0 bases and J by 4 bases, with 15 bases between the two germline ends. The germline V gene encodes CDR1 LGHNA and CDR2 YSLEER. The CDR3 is CASSQDRVVQITGELFF. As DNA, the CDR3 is TGCGCCAGCAGCCAAGATAGGGTCGTACAGATCACCGGGGAGCTGTTTTTT.

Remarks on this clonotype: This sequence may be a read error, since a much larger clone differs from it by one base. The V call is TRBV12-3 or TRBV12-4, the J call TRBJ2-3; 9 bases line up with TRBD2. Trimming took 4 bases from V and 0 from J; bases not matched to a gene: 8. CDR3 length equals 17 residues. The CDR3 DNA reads TGTGCCAGCAGTTGGGACGGACTAGCGACTAGCACAGATACGCAGTATTTT. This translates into CASSWDGLATSTDTQYF.

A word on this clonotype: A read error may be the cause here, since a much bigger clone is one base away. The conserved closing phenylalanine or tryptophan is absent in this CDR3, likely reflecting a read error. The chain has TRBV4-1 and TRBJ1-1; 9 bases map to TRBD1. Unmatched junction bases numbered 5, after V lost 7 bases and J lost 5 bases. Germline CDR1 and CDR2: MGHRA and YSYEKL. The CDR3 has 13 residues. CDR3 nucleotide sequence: TGCGCCAGCATTGACAGGGGGAAGACTGAAGCTTTCCTT. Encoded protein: CASIDRGKTEAFL.

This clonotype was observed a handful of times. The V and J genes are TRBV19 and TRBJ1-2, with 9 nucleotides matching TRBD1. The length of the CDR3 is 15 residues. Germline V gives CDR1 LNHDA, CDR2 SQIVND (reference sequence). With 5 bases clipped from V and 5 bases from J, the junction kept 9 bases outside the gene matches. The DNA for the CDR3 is TGTGCCAGTAGTCTTCCGGGACAGGGACTATATGGCTACACCTTC. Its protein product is CASSLPGQGLYGYTF.

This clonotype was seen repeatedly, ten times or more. CDR3 sequence reads: CASSQTGQTLNTEAFF. The CDR3 bases are TGCGCCAGCAGCCAGACCGGACAGACCCTGAACACTGAAGCTTTCTTT. This sequence joins TRBV4-3 and TRBJ1-1; TRBD1 might be the D (6 bases). V lost 3 bases to trimming and J lost 0 bases, with 14 bases between them. This CDR3 has 16 amino acids. Germline CDR1 and CDR2: LGHNA and YSLEER.

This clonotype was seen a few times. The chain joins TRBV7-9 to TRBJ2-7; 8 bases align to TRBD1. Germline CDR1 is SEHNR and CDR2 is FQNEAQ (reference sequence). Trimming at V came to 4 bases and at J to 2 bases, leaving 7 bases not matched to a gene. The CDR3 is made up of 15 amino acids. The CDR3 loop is CASSSPDRGPYEQYF. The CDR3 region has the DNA TGTGCCAGCAGCTCTCCCGACAGGGGCCCCTACGAGCAGTACTTC.